In this sample, the clone carrying this T cell receptor (beta chain) turned up many times. Its antigen is undetermined. This sample also contains other DNA sequences that code for the same CDR3. The CDR3 is 14 residues long. CDR1 and CDR2 (germline): SGHTA, FQGNSA. V shed 0 bases, J shed 5 bases, and the junction held 4 bases outside the gene matches. The sample is drawn from a study of cytomegalovirus exposure and HLA in healthy donors. Notes on the study in general: As confirmed in vitro, a few CMV-associated chains were specific for CMV antigens. Diagnosis of cytomegalovirus status made by the classifier reportedly showed high specificity and sensitivity.

Sequencing used immunoSEQ multiplex PCR; TCRdb keeps in-frame clones, though not all of them. The data contain about 190,000 clones, more than 80% of them singletons. The donors were part of the validation cohort of 95 to 150 subjects. That cohort was separate from the first cohort, which comprised several hundred subjects. Specimen: PBMCs. The TCR sequence derives from a man between 18 and 35 years old in good health and CMV-seropositive. V usage is TRBV7-2 and J usage is TRBJ2-7; 7 positions match TRBD2. The CDR3 region has the DNA TGTGCCAGCAGCTTAGCGGCGGGAGCAAACGAGCAGTACTTC. Translated: CASSLAAGANEQYF.